A single sample is the source of the 4 T cell receptor beta chains below, sequenced in a study of T cells after yellow fever vaccination. Via MiXCR, TCRdb re-called the 5' RACE reads, giving one row per CDR3 protein. This sample yields 250,000 or so distinct CDR3 sequences, of which 3.6% are seen a single time; approximately 18% belongs to the top ten. Sequenced here: PBMCs, sampled 15 days after the yellow fever booster vaccination. The source is a man younger than 30 who received the YFV17D yellow fever vaccine.

This clonotype was detected many times. The V gene is TRBV7-9, the J gene TRBJ2-4, with 8 bases matching TRBD1. The CDR3 loop spans 14 amino acids. V lost 6 bases and J lost 3; bases outside the gene matches: 4. Germline V lookup: CDR1 SEHNR, CDR2 FQNEAQ (reference sequence). The CDR3 loop reads CASRSGQGKNIQYF. The DNA for the CDR3 is TGTGCCAGCAGAAGCGGACAGGGCAAAAACATTCAGTACTTC.

This clonotype was detected ten times or more. The germline gene is not matched at one end of the junction; a read error may be the cause. The chain employs TRBV24-1 and TRBJ1-1; a possible D gene is TRBD1 (6 bases). The CDR3 runs to 13 residues. Germline V gives CDR1 KGHDR, CDR2 SFDVKD. Here the CDR3 DNA reads TGTGCCACCAGCGACACAGGGAACTCTGAAGCTTTCTTT. Its translation: CATSDTGNSEAFF.

This clonotype has a count of ten or more. The chain carries TRBV5-5 and TRBJ1-1; 7 nucleotides align to TRBD1. The CDR3 extends over 15 amino acids. Germline assignment: CDR1 SGHKS and CDR2 YYEKEE (reference sequence). Trimming cost V 0 bases and J 11 bases; bases outside gene matches: 13. CDR3 in amino acids: CASSLAGTTGVMAFF. CDR3 bases: TGTGCCAGCAGCTTGGCCGGGACTACAGGGGTTATGGCTTTCTTT.

This clonotype was seen ten or more times. J is TRBJ2-4 and V is TRBV27; 7 bases are shared with TRBD2. Germline-derived CDR1 and CDR2 are MNHEY and SMNVEV (reference sequence). The CDR3 covers 15 residues. V shed 5 bases, J shed 2 bases, and the junction held 6 bases outside the gene matches. CDR3 nucleotides: TGTGCCAGCAGTCCCGTGGGAGGGACCAAAAACATTCAGTACTTC. Its translation: CASSPVGGTKNIQYF.